The 20 T cell receptor beta chains given below trace back to one sample, sequenced in a study of T-cell reconstitution after alpha-beta-depleted transplantation in children. This sample's TCRbeta library carried unique molecular identifier barcodes. TCRdb re-called the PCR reads with MiXCR, one entry per CDR3 protein. The sample has fewer than 450,000 distinct CDR3 sequences; roughly 17% are singletons. The material was PBMCs, mostly from graft donor cells, obtained 360 days after TCRalphabeta/CD19-depleted stem cell transplant. Receptors originate from a male patient between 2 and 9 years old who had a stem cell transplant for acute lymphoblastic leukemia, so the T cells may come from the graft donor.

This clonotype occurred a few times. The chain uses TRBV5-1 and TRBJ2-3, with D uncertain. Germline assignment: CDR1 SGHRS and CDR2 YFSETQ. CDR3 length equals 15 residues. V shed 1 base and J shed 0 bases, with 9 bases lying between them. In nucleotides, the CDR3 is TGCGCCAGCAGCTTGTGGCGAGCTAGCACAGATACGCAGTATTTT. Translating it yields CASSLWRASTDTQYF.

The J gene is TRBJ2-7, the V gene TRBV7-8; 9 nucleotides align to TRBD2. This CDR3 region has 14 residues. Germline loops: CDR1 SGHVS, CDR2 FQNEAQ. V trimming: 4 bases; J trimming: 7 bases; junction bases outside the gene matches: 8. The CDR3 sequence is CASSYSGRREEQYF. The CDR3 coding sequence is TGTGCCAGCAGCTATAGCGGGAGACGTGAAGAGCAGTACTTC.

The table lists this clonotype with a few counts. The rearrangement links TRBV24-1 to TRBJ2-5; D is unresolved. The germline V gene has CDR1 KGHDR and CDR2 SFDVKD. Trimming cost V 12 bases and J 1 base, with 17 bases left between them. The CDR3 sequence is 14 residues long. The CDR3 protein is CASQRRRSQETQYF. CDR3 nucleotides: TGTGCCTCCCAACGAAGGCGTAGCCAAGAGACCCAGTACTTC.

This clonotype came up a few times. V is TRBV11-2 and J is TRBJ2-6; D might be TRBD1 or TRBD2, each matching 5 bases. CDR1 and CDR2 from the germline V gene are SGHAT and FQNNGV. The CDR3 has 15 residues. The V gene lost 6 bases and the J gene lost 4 bases, with 13 bases spanning the gap. The CDR3 bases are TGTGCCAGCAGTACCCAGGGAGCCGGGGCCAACGTCCTGACTTTC. Translated, it gives CASSTQGAGANVLTF.

This clonotype was recorded many times. This chain connects TRBV10-3 to TRBJ2-3; D unclear. The CDR3 spans 14 residues. The V end lost 10 bases, the J end lost 1 base, and 15 bases lay between the germline ends. The germline V gene has CDR1 ENHRY and CDR2 SYGVKD. The CDR3 DNA reads TGTGCCACCAGAGGTCAGCTGGGCACAGATACGCAGTATTTT. Protein product: CATRGQLGTDTQYF.

The table lists this clonotype with a few counts. V is TRBV7-3 and J is TRBJ2-5; D is perhaps TRBD1 or TRBD2 (5 bases each). Trimming stripped 5 bases from V and 3 bases from J, with 19 bases between. Germline CDR1 SGHTA, CDR2 FQGTGA. This CDR3 spans 16 amino acids. The CDR3 is CASSRSSGGGEETQYF. CDR3 DNA sequence: TGTGCCAGCAGCCGATCGTCAGGTGGGGGAGAAGAGACCCAGTACTTC.

V usage is TRBV4-2 and J usage is TRBJ2-7; D gene unclear. The CDR3 is 13 amino acids. Looked up from germline, CDR1 is LGHNA and CDR2 is YNFKEQ. The V and J ends lost 1 base and 2 bases respectively, with 6 bases between them. Written as DNA, the CDR3 is TGTGCCAGCAGCCAAGGGGTCCCCTACGAGCAGTACTTC. This gives the protein CASSQGVPYEQYF.

The chain recombines TRBV6-2 or TRBV6-3 with TRBJ1-1; D is uncertain. CDR3 length: 15 residues. Germline V gene data show CDR1 as MNHEY and CDR2 as SVGEGT. The V gene lost 5 bases and the J gene lost 1 base, with 14 bases spanning the gap. The DNA for the CDR3 is TGTGCCAGCAGTGACCCCAGCGCCAAGAACACTGAAGCTTTCTTT. It encodes CASSDPSAKNTEAFF.

The chain recombines TRBV28 with TRBJ2-1; 7 bases fit TRBD1. Germline V gene data show CDR1 as MDHEN and CDR2 as SYDVKM. V lost 5 bases and J lost 0; bases outside the gene matches: 4. This CDR3 region has 15 residues. CDR3: CASSRTGSSYNEQFF. In DNA form, the CDR3 reads TGTGCCAGCAGTCGGACAGGATCCTCCTACAATGAGCAGTTCTTC.

The chain is built from TRBV29-1 and TRBJ2-2, with 7 nucleotides matching TRBD2. The CDR3 is made up of 14 amino acids. J was trimmed by 5 bases and V by 3 bases; bases with no gene match: 6. In germline, CDR1 is SQVTM, CDR2 ANQGSEA. CDR3 nucleotides: TGCAGCGTTGAGCGGGAGCCGAGGACCGGGGAGCTGTTTTTT. Its translation is CSVEREPRTGELFF.

The chain combines TRBV4-1 with TRBJ2-5; the D gene is possibly TRBD1 (5 bases). Trimming shortened V by 1 base and J by 2 bases, and 5 bases separated the two germline ends. The CDR3 length is 13 residues. Looked up from germline, CDR1 is MGHRA and CDR2 is YSYEKL. CDR3 loop: CASSQGQQETQYF. DNA of the CDR3: TGCGCCAGCAGCCAAGGACAGCAAGAGACCCAGTACTTC.

This clonotype has ten or more counts. This rearrangement joins TRBV9 to TRBJ2-1, with D uncertain. The CDR3 runs 14 residues. CDR1 SGDLS and CDR2 YYNGEE come from the germline V gene. Trimming cost V 2 bases and J 8 bases, with 14 bases left between them. CDR3 residues: CASSVQTAWDEQFF. The CDR3 DNA reads as TGTGCCAGCAGCGTCCAGACCGCCTGGGATGAGCAGTTCTTC.

This clonotype has ten or more counts. The chain is built from TRBV6-2 or TRBV6-3 and TRBJ1-5, with D uncertain. The germline V gene encodes CDR1 MNHEY and CDR2 SVGEGT. Trimming removed 0 bases from V and 1 base from J, with 10 bases in between. The CDR3 has 16 residues. The CDR3 bases are TGTGCCAGCAGTTACTCCGTTAGGACGAGCAATCAGCCCCAGCATTTT. Translating it yields CASSYSVRTSNQPQHF.

The table lists this clonotype with a few counts. This sequence joins TRBV11-2 and TRBJ1-6, with unresolved D. Germline loops: CDR1 SGHAT, CDR2 FQNNGV. V was cut by 5 bases and J by 4 bases, with 9 bases left in between. The CDR3 has 14 amino acids. CDR3 in amino acids: CASSQPGYNSPLHF. The CDR3 DNA is TGTGCCAGCAGCCAACCGGGTTATAATTCACCCCTCCACTTT.

The sample holds many counts of this clonotype. The CDR3 coding sequence is TGTGCCAGCAGCCCGGGGGCAAATTACTATGGCTACACCTTC. Translation: CASSPGANYYGYTF. The chain has TRBV3-1 and TRBJ1-2, with D perhaps matching TRBD1 (6 bases). Germline V CDR1 and CDR2: LGHDT, YNNKEL (reference sequence). The V gene lost 4 bases and the J gene lost 3 bases, with 12 bases spanning the gap. The CDR3 length is 14 residues.

Many counts were recorded for this clonotype. V usage is TRBV7-9 and J usage is TRBJ1-4; D is uncertain. The CDR3 covers 14 residues. Trimming took 4 bases from V and 0 from J, leaving 6 bases between them. Germline assignment: CDR1 SEHNR and CDR2 FQNEAQ (reference sequence). In DNA, the CDR3 is TGTGCCAGCAGCTACAGTGCAACTAATGAAAAACTGTTTTTT. Translation: CASSYSATNEKLFF.

The V and J genes are TRBV20-1 and TRBJ2-3; tentatively, D is TRBD2 (6 bases). V dropped 6 bases and J dropped 3 bases, with 16 bases sitting between them. This CDR3 comprises 14 residues. Germline CDR1 reads DFQATT; CDR2 reads SNEGSKA (reference sequence). CDR3: CSAMTRGITDTQYF. The CDR3 nucleotides are TGCAGTGCGATGACTAGGGGCATTACAGATACGCAGTATTTT.

This clonotype was found many times. V is TRBV25-1 and J is TRBJ2-7, with D maybe TRBD2 (6 bases). Trimming pared 9 bases from V and 3 bases from J, leaving 18 bases between. The CDR3 length is 14 residues. In germline, CDR1 is MGHDK, CDR2 SYGVNS. DNA of the CDR3: TGTGCCAGTCGAGGGACTTACGCGGACTACGAGCAGTACTTC. It is translated as CASRGTYADYEQYF.

This clonotype was seen repeatedly, ten times or more. The rearrangement links TRBV5-1 to TRBJ2-2; D is uncertain. Germline assignment: CDR1 SGHRS and CDR2 YFSETQ. This CDR3 is built from 13 residues. Trimming left V 4 bases short and J 6 bases short, with 10 bases between. CDR3 DNA: TGCGCCAGCAGCATCCAGGAATCCGGGGAGCTGTTTTTT. This encodes CASSIQESGELFF.

The chain has TRBV18 and TRBJ2-1; D is ambiguous. This CDR3 spans 13 amino acids. V was trimmed by 4 bases and J by 7 bases, leaving 11 bases between them. Germline V gives CDR1 KGHSH, CDR2 LQKENI. The CDR3 is CASSLDQYNEQFF. CDR3 nucleotide sequence: TGTGCCAGCTCACTCGACCAATATAATGAGCAGTTCTTC.